A selection of T cell receptor beta chains follows, all from one sample in a study of cytomegalovirus exposure and HLA in healthy donors. Using immunoSEQ multiplex PCR, the repertoire was profiled, and TCRdb retains in-frame clones only, with some absent. The repertoire consists of 130,000 or so clones, with roughly four fifths occurring once and the leading ten covering about 1.7%. Specimen: PBMCs. These receptor sequences come from a man in his late teens or twenties in good health and CMV-seronegative. CDR3s include the opening cysteine and the closing phenylalanine or tryptophan. A D gene is named only where the DNA matches it firmly. Clone size is shown for a subset of rows, as once, few, many or a class of expanded clone.

V	J	D	size	CDR3	DNA
TRBV19	TRBJ2-6	TRBD1	NA	CASTSLRDRDSGANVLTF	TGTGCCAGTACATCCCTACGGGACAGGGACTCTGGGGCCAACGTCCTGACTTTC
TRBV12-5	TRBJ2-2	TRBD2	NA	CASGLPAGEIASGGAKTGELFF	TGTGCTAGTGGTTTGCCCGCAGGGGAAATTGCTAGCGGGGGGGCCAAAACCGGGGAGCTGTTTTTT
TRBV7-9	TRBJ2-7	TRBD1	NA	CASSHPTGTEQYF	TGTGCCAGCAGCCACCCGACAGGGACCGAGCAGTACTTC
TRBV6-1	TRBJ1-5	NA	few	CAVRLNNQPQHF	TGTGCCGTACGACTTAACAATCAGCCCCAGCATTTT
TRBV19	TRBJ2-3	NA	NA	CASKRASTDTQYF	TGTGCCAGTAAGAGAGCGAGCACAGATACGCAGTATTTT
TRBV2	TRBJ2-7	TRBD1	NA	CASRVTGGDIYEQYF	TGTGCCAGCAGAGTGACAGGGGGAGACATCTACGAGCAGTACTTC
TRBV5-1	TRBJ2-5	NA	NA	CASSRIGEKGETQYF	TGCGCCAGCAGCCGGATAGGGGAAAAGGGGGAGACCCAGTACTTC
TRBV9	TRBJ1-3	TRBD1	few	CASSPRTGPSGNTIYF	TGTGCCAGCAGCCCTCGGACAGGGCCTTCTGGAAACACCATATATTTT
TRBV6-5	TRBJ1-2	TRBD1	NA	CASQGVYGYTF	TGTGCCAGTCAGGGGGTTTATGGCTACACCTTC
TRBV19	TRBJ2-5	TRBD1	once	CASSRDSQETQYF	TGTGCCAGTAGTAGGGACAGCCAAGAGACCCAGTACTTC
TRBV7-2	TRBJ1-1	NA	NA	CASSFLWAENTEAFF	TGTGCCAGCAGCTTTCTCTGGGCAGAGAACACTGAAGCTTTCTTT
TRBV7-9	TRBJ2-3	TRBD2	once	CASTLKAGTSTDTQYF	TGTGCCAGCACGCTCAAAGCGGGAACTAGCACAGATACGCAGTATTTT
TRBV7-9	TRBJ2-1	NA	NA	CSSSLAGDNYNEQFF	TGTTCCAGCAGCTTAGCAGGGGATAACTACAATGAGCAGTTCTTC
TRBV6-1	TRBJ2-3	TRBD1	once	CASSPTGWVTDTQYF	TGTGCCAGCAGCCCGACAGGGTGGGTCACAGATACGCAGTATTTT
TRBV27	TRBJ2-5	TRBD2	NA	CASRLIAGFQETQYF	TGTGCCAGCAGGTTGATAGCGGGGTTCCAAGAGACCCAGTACTTC
TRBV6-1	TRBJ2-3	TRBD2	once	CASSELAGGPIDTQYF	TGTGCCAGCAGTGAACTAGCGGGGGGGCCGATAGATACGCAGTATTTT
TRBV10-3	TRBJ1-6	TRBD1	NA	CAISDGTGGSPLHF	TGTGCCATCAGTGACGGGACAGGGGGATCACCCCTCCACTTT
TRBV29-1	TRBJ1-1	NA	NA	CSVRGGEDTEAFF	TGCAGCGTTCGGGGGGGAGAGGACACTGAAGCTTTCTTT
TRBV27	TRBJ2-1	NA	few	CASSYLGQSNHNEQFF	TGTGCCAGCAGCTACCTTGGACAGAGTAATCACAATGAGCAGTTCTTC
TRBV6-5	TRBJ1-4	TRBD1	NA	CASSYGQGAYEKLFF	TGTGCCAGCAGTTACGGACAGGGGGCGTATGAAAAACTGTTTTTT
TRBV19	TRBJ2-1	NA	NA	CASRHTSSYNEQFF	TGTGCCAGTAGACATACCAGCTCCTACAATGAGCAGTTCTTC
TRBV15	TRBJ2-3	TRBD2	NA	CATSRRDRGGTDTQYF	TGTGCCACCAGCAGGCGGGATCGGGGGGGCACAGATACGCAGTATTTT
TRBV7-2	TRBJ2-3	TRBD1	NA	CASSLFWGQGIDTQYF	TGTGCCAGCAGCTTATTCTGGGGACAGGGGATAGATACGCAGTATTTT
TRBV21-1	TRBJ1-6	NA	NA	CANGTVEGSPLHF	TGTGCCAACGGGACAGTCGAAGGTTCACCCCTCCACTTT
TRBV5-1	TRBJ1-1	TRBD1	NA	CASSEDRGPNTEAFF	TGCGCCAGCAGCGAGGACAGGGGGCCTAACACTGAAGCTTTCTTT
TRBV5-4	TRBJ2-7	NA	NA	CASSFPGDYEQYF	TGTGCCAGCAGCTTCCCAGGGGACTACGAGCAGTACTTC
TRBV7-8	TRBJ2-5	TRBD1	NA	CASSPSAGTVKETQYF	TGTGCCAGCAGCCCTTCGGCCGGGACAGTAAAAGAGACCCAGTACTTC
TRBV9	TRBJ2-3	NA	NA	CASSVGAGRTDTQYF	TGTGCCAGCAGCGTAGGGGCCGGCAGAACAGATACGCAGTATTTT
TRBV6-1	TRBJ1-5	NA	NA	CASSVGGGSNQPQHF	TGTGCCAGCAGTGTCGGGGGGGGCAGCAATCAGCCCCAGCATTTT
TRBV5-1	TRBJ1-1	TRBD1	once	CASGNRTGEEAFF	TGCGCCAGCGGCAATAGGACAGGAGAAGAAGCTTTCTTT
TRBV9	TRBJ2-2	TRBD1	few	CASSGTGNTGELFF	TGTGCCAGCAGCGGGACAGGGAACACCGGGGAGCTGTTTTTT
TRBV14	TRBJ1-5	NA	NA	CAGRDSLGRQPQHF	TGTGCCGGTAGGGACTCCCTGGGGCGTCAGCCCCAGCATTTT
TRBV15	TRBJ1-3	NA	NA	CATSRTPLATGNTIYF	TGTGCCACCAGCAGAACACCCTTAGCGACTGGAAACACCATATATTTT
TRBV5-1	TRBJ2-2	NA	NA	CASSRGAGELFF	TGCGCCAGCAGCCGCGGGGCCGGGGAGCTGTTTTTT
TRBV2	TRBJ2-3	NA	NA	CASSPYTDTQYF	TGTGCCAGCAGCCCCTACACAGATACGCAGTATTTT
TRBV10-2	TRBJ2-7	NA	NA	CASRAGTYEQYF	TGCGCCAGCAGAGCCGGGACCTACGAGCAGTACTTC
TRBV4-3	TRBJ1-2	TRBD1	NA	CASSHSLPGQSYGYTF	TGCGCCAGCAGCCACTCACTTCCGGGACAGAGCTATGGCTACACCTTC
TRBV6-5	TRBJ1-6	NA	NA	CASSAAASNSPLHF	TGTGCCAGCAGTGCGGCCGCCTCTAATTCACCCCTCCACTTT
TRBV9	TRBJ1-6	TRBD1	NA	CASSGTGGNNSPLHF	TGTGCCAGCAGCGGCACAGGGGGTAATAATTCACCCCTCCACTTT
TRBV18	TRBJ2-3	NA	NA	CASSPVFLDSGTQYF	TGTGCCAGCTCACCAGTCTTTTTGGACAGCGGAACGCAGTATTTT
TRBV19	TRBJ2-7	NA	NA	CASSHLTLLGDSYEQYF	TGTGCCAGTAGCCATCTGACCCTGTTAGGGGATTCCTACGAGCAGTACTTC
TRBV19	TRBJ1-3	NA	few	CASSTGERTGNTIYF	TGTGCCAGTAGTACGGGAGAGCGAACTGGAAACACCATATATTTT
TRBV4-1	TRBJ2-1	NA	NA	CASSQEGAGPLNEQFF	TGCGCCAGCAGCCAAGAAGGTGCGGGCCCCCTCAATGAGCAGTTCTTC
TRBV7-9	TRBJ2-1	NA	NA	CASSPPTGPRIYEQFF	TGTGCCAGCAGCCCGCCGACAGGACCGAGAATCTATGAGCAGTTCTTC
TRBV7-3	TRBJ1-6	NA	few	CASSRQDNSPLHF	TGTGCCAGCAGCCGACAGGATAATTCACCCCTCCACTTT
TRBV2	TRBJ1-1	TRBD1	NA	CASSATRTGGDTEAFF	TGTGCCAGCAGCGCTACGCGGACAGGGGGGGACACTGAAGCTTTCTTT
TRBV9	TRBJ2-5	TRBD2	NA	CASSVGGSGGAETQYF	TGTGCCAGCAGCGTAGGGGGTAGCGGGGGGGCGGAGACCCAGTACTTC
TRBV7-6	TRBJ2-7	NA	few	CASSLDAGGYEQYF	TGTGCCAGCAGCTTAGACGCGGGTGGCTACGAGCAGTACTTC
TRBV5-1	TRBJ1-5	NA	NA	CASSLGAGKQPQHF	TGCGCCAGCAGCTTGGGGGCAGGGAAACAGCCCCAGCATTTT
TRBV9	TRBJ2-1	TRBD2	NA	CASSVASGGAYNEQFF	TGTGCCAGCAGCGTCGCGAGCGGGGGGGCCTACAATGAGCAGTTCTTC
TRBV19	TRBJ1-2	TRBD1	once	CASSGTGTGVNYGYTF	TGTGCCAGTAGTGGGACCGGGACAGGGGTCAACTATGGCTACACCTTC
TRBV6-5	TRBJ1-2	TRBD1	once	CASHRGSGYGYTF	TGTGCCAGCCACAGGGGATCGGGCTATGGCTACACCTTC
TRBV21-1	TRBJ1-6	NA	NA	CASRSGTEPQGTYNSPLHF	TGTGCCAGCAGATCCGGGACAGAGCCTCAAGGGACCTATAATTCACCCCTCCACTTT
TRBV6-5	TRBJ1-3	NA	once	CASSDYGDTIYF	TGTGCCAGCAGCGACTATGGAGACACCATATATTTT
TRBV6-5	TRBJ1-5	NA	few	CASRSLQGRQPQHF	TGTGCCAGCAGATCCCTACAGGGTAGACAGCCCCAGCATTTT
TRBV5-1	TRBJ2-6	TRBD1	few	CASSLGTGNSGANVLTF	TGCGCCAGCAGCTTGGGGACAGGGAACTCTGGGGCCAACGTCCTGACTTTC
TRBV5-4	TRBJ1-2	NA	NA	CASSLEPDSFNGYTF	TGTGCCAGCAGCTTGGAGCCGGACAGTTTTAATGGCTACACCTTC
TRBV6-6	TRBJ2-1	NA	NA	CASSSLEDSSLNEQFF	TGTGCCAGCAGTTCCCTCGAGGACTCCTCTCTGAATGAGCAGTTCTTC
TRBV10-2	TRBJ1-3	NA	NA	CASSDKEGTGNTIYF	TGCGCCAGCAGTGACAAGGAGGGTACTGGAAACACCATATATTTT
TRBV10-3	TRBJ2-1	NA	NA	CATLDSGGVGYEQFF	TGTGCCACCTTGGATTCCGGGGGAGTGGGGTATGAGCAGTTCTTC